The clone carrying this TCR beta chain was recorded once. Its antigen is as yet unknown. The CDR3 does not end in the conserved phenylalanine or tryptophan, so this is likely a read error. These data belong to a study of T cell repertoires in cytomegalovirus infection. Study information: Public TCR beta signature analysis indicated the presence of both CMV infection and matching HLA type.

General study findings and limits: HLA-C-restricted CMV-specific TCR beta clonotypes were dominant in the ex vivo response. The study identified carriers of CMV plus the relevant HLA from cumulative public TCR beta family frequency.

MiXCR was run by TCRdb on the reads, yielding one entry per CDR3 protein. Found here are hundreds of thousands of distinct CDR3 sequences, roughly 30% of them singletons; the top ten hold around 13%. The CDR3 consists of 14 residues. Germline V CDR1 and CDR2: DFQATT, SNEGSKA (reference sequence). The ends were cut back, 5 bases at V and 3 bases at J, with 16 bases in the middle. Sequenced material: PBMCs. This receptor was identified in a human donor in good health (CMV status not recorded). Some clones in this sample may be carry-over from other donors' samples. The V call is TRBV20-1, the J call TRBJ1-1; D is perhaps TRBD1 (6 bases). The CDR3 nucleotides are TGCAGTGCTTTCTCAGGGGAAAGGGACACTGAAGCTTTCTTG. It translates to CSAFSGERDTEAFL.